Each of the 20 T cell receptor beta chains below was sequenced from the same sample in a study of cytomegalovirus exposure and HLA in healthy donors. The PCR contained 60 Vbeta and 13 Jbeta primers. Assay: immunoSEQ multiplex PCR; the TCRdb copy retains only in-frame clones and omits some. The top ten hold approximately 14% of the sample, which has nearly 110,000 clones, roughly 70% seen once. Specimen: PBMCs. The receptors come from a woman between 40 and 55 years old in good health and CMV-seropositive.

The rearrangement uses TRBV6-1 and TRBJ1-2, with D perhaps matching TRBD1 (5 bases). The CDR3 is made up of 15 amino acids. Germline V lookup: CDR1 MNHNS, CDR2 SASEGT. The V and J ends lost 4 bases and 3 bases respectively, with 15 bases between them. CDR3: CASSAGGAGDYGYTF. CDR3 nucleotides: TGTGCCAGCAGTGCTGGGGGTGCGGGGGACTATGGCTACACCTTC.

The rearrangement links TRBV2 to TRBJ1-1; D ambiguous. Trimming left V 1 base short and J 1 base short, with 10 bases between. This CDR3 contains 15 residues. The germline CDR1 and CDR2 sequences are SNHLY and FYNNEI. CDR3 loop: CASSEVAGKNTEAFF. Here the CDR3 DNA reads TGTGCCAGCAGTGAAGTTGCAGGAAAGAACACTGAAGCTTTCTTT.

This clone was recorded a few times. CDR3 nucleotide sequence: TGTGCCAGCAGCTTGCGGGACTCCGGCGGGAGAAACACCATATATTTT. Its protein product is CASSLRDSGGRNTIYF. The chain recombines TRBV5-8 with TRBJ1-3, with D possibly being TRBD1 (5 bases). Germline V CDR1 and CDR2: SGHTS, YDEGEE. The CDR3 totals 16 residues. Deletions cut 1 base from V and 5 bases from J, with 16 bases between.

This rearrangement joins TRBV6-6 to TRBJ2-3; D not resolved. Trimming cost V 4 bases and J 2 bases, with 13 bases left between them. Germline-derived CDR1 and CDR2 are MNHNY and SVGAGI (reference sequence). This CDR3 has 15 residues. The CDR3 DNA sequence: TGTGCCAGCAGTTCCAGGATAAGGAACACAGATACGCAGTATTTT. Its protein is CASSSRIRNTDTQYF.

J is TRBJ1-3 and V is TRBV29-1; 7 bases agree with TRBD1. The CDR3 length is 14 residues. J was trimmed by 0 bases and V by 3 bases; bases with no gene match: 2. Germline loops: CDR1 SQVTM, CDR2 ANQGSEA. CDR3 loop: CSVEDRSSGNTIYF. DNA for the CDR3: TGCAGCGTTGAGGACAGGAGCTCTGGAAACACCATATATTTT.

In this sample, this clone turned up once. The rearrangement uses TRBV4-2 and TRBJ2-3; 7 bases match TRBD2. Per germline, CDR1 LGHNA and CDR2 YNFKEQ. The CDR3 covers 16 residues. Trimming removed 1 base from V and 3 bases from J; junction bases left unmatched: 7. The CDR3 loop is CASSQGRTSSTDTQYF. The CDR3 DNA is TGTGCCAGCAGCCAAGGTCGGACTAGTAGTACAGATACGCAGTATTTT.

The CDR3 sequence: CASNVEGPTAGYTF. The CDR3 DNA reads as TGTGCCAGCAATGTGGAGGGCCCCACGGCTGGCTACACCTTC. The chain has TRBV2 and TRBJ1-2, with no clear D. V was pared by 7 bases and J by 7 bases, with 19 bases between. Germline V lookup: CDR1 SNHLY, CDR2 FYNNEI. This CDR3 contains 14 residues.

The chain combines TRBV7-6 with TRBJ2-3; D unresolved. The length of the CDR3 is 14 residues. V lost 1 base and J lost 0, with 5 bases in between. Looked up from germline, CDR1 is SGHVS and CDR2 is FNYEAQ. This CDR3 is CASSLVLSTDTQYF. CDR3 DNA: TGTGCCAGCAGCTTAGTTCTGAGCACAGATACGCAGTATTTT.

The chain carries TRBV27 and TRBJ2-3; 8 nucleotides agree with TRBD2. J was trimmed by 0 bases and V by 2 bases; bases with no gene match: 16. Germline V gene data show CDR1 as MNHEY and CDR2 as SMNVEV (reference sequence). This CDR3 spans 20 amino acids. Here the CDR3 reads CASSLAGGPLRTASTDTQYF. The DNA for the CDR3 is TGTGCCAGCAGTTTAGCGGGGGGACCTCTCCGAACTGCTAGCACAGATACGCAGTATTTT.

The CDR3 sequence: CASSPQGGLRQETQYF. CDR3 sequence (DNA): TGCGCCAGCAGCCCACAGGGGGGCCTGAGACAGGAGACCCAGTACTTC. J is TRBJ2-5 and V is TRBV4-1, with TRBD1 identical over 8 bases. Germline V gene lookup returns CDR1 MGHRA and CDR2 YSYEKL. With 4 bases clipped from V and 5 bases from J, the junction kept 12 bases outside the gene matches. The CDR3 runs to 16 residues.

CDR3 in amino acids: CSASQGANQPQHF. The CDR3 DNA follows: TGCAGCGCCTCACAGGGGGCCAATCAGCCCCAGCATTTT. V and J are TRBV29-1 and TRBJ1-5; 9 bases map to TRBD1. The ends lost 7 bases at V and 3 bases at J; junction bases unmatched: 4. This CDR3 region has 13 residues. Germline V gene lookup returns CDR1 SQVTM and CDR2 ANQGSEA.

The chain is built from TRBV29-1 and TRBJ1-1; no firm D call. The CDR3 length is 13 residues. CDR1 and CDR2 from the germline V gene are SQVTM and ANQGSEA. V lost 6 bases and J lost 1, with 12 bases in between. In nucleotides, the CDR3 is TGCAGCGTGCTCTTACACAGGAACACTGAAGCTTTCTTT. As protein: CSVLLHRNTEAFF.

The rearrangement uses TRBV2 and TRBJ2-2; D is uncertain. CDR3 length: 14 amino acids. Germline loops: CDR1 SNHLY, CDR2 FYNNEI. Between the trimmed V and J ends, which lost 7 bases and 1 base, there was a span of 10 bases. The CDR3 spells CASILSRNTGELFF. DNA for the CDR3: TGTGCCAGCATTCTCTCCAGGAACACCGGGGAGCTGTTTTTT.

The V call is TRBV5-6, the J call TRBJ1-2, with 7 positions matching TRBD1. The ends lost 0 bases at V and 8 bases at J; junction bases unmatched: 10. Germline CDR1 SGHDT, CDR2 YYEEEE. This CDR3 has 15 residues. The CDR3 here is CASSLAPAGGGGYTF. The CDR3 nucleotides are TGTGCCAGCAGCTTGGCCCCGGCAGGGGGTGGCGGCTACACCTTC.

This clone was picked up one time. The V gene is TRBV2, the J gene TRBJ1-6; 7 bases are shared with TRBD1. The CDR3 covers 12 residues. Germline loops: CDR1 SNHLY, CDR2 FYNNEI. Germline trimming cut 6 bases from V and 9 bases from J; bases unmatched to any gene: 2. This CDR3 is CASRQGRSPLHF. CDR3 in DNA: TGTGCCAGCAGACAGGGGCGTTCACCCCTCCACTTT.

This chain links TRBV10-2 with TRBJ2-1; D is perhaps TRBD1 (6 bases). This CDR3 is built from 13 residues. Trimming shortened V by 6 bases and J by 10 bases, and 16 bases separated the two germline ends. The germline V gene has CDR1 WSHSY and CDR2 SAAADI. CDR3 loop: CASSEDSLSEQFF. CDR3 DNA sequence: TGCGCCAGCAGCGAGGACAGCCTCAGCGAGCAGTTCTTC.

This chain uses TRBV30 with TRBJ1-6; the D is unclear. Trimming stripped 3 bases from V and 0 bases from J, with 9 bases between. CDR1 is GTSNPN and CDR2 is SVGIG in the germline V gene (reference sequence). The length of the CDR3 is 15 residues. CDR3 nucleotide sequence: TGTGCCTGGAGCCTCGCGGGCTCCTATAATTCACCCCTCCACTTT. This encodes CAWSLAGSYNSPLHF.

The rearrangement joins TRBV9 to TRBJ1-1; D may be TRBD1 (6 bases). The germline V gene encodes CDR1 SGDLS and CDR2 YYNGEE. The CDR3 covers 15 residues. Trimming left V 0 bases short and J 1 base short, with 10 bases between. This CDR3 reads CASSVGWTANTEAFF. CDR3 sequence (DNA): TGTGCCAGCAGCGTAGGGTGGACAGCGAACACTGAAGCTTTCTTT.

The CDR3 DNA reads as TGCGCCAGCACGGACAGGCAGTTTGGCTACACCTTC. It encodes CASTDRQFGYTF. The V call is TRBV5-1, the J call TRBJ1-2; the match to TRBD1 covers 7 bases. Germline CDR1 reads SGHRS; CDR2 reads YFSETQ. The CDR3 sequence is 12 residues long. V lost 6 bases and J lost 7; bases outside the gene matches: 6.

This clone occurred once. The chain is built from TRBV11-3 and TRBJ2-3; D uncertain. This CDR3 has 14 residues. Per germline, CDR1 SGHNT and CDR2 YENEEA. V was clipped by 5 bases and J by 2 bases, with 11 bases between them. The CDR3 reads CASSLVEDTDTQYF. Here the CDR3 DNA reads TGTGCCAGCAGCCTTGTCGAGGACACAGATACGCAGTATTTT.